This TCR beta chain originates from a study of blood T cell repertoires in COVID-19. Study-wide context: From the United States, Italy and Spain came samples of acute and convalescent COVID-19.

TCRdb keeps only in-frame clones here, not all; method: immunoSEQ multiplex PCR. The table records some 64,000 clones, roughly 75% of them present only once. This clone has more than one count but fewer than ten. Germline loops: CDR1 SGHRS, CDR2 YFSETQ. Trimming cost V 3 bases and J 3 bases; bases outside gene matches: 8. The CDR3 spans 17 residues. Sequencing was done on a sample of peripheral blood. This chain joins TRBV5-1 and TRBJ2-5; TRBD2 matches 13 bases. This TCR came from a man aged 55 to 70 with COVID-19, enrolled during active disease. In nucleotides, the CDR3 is TGCGCCAGCAGCTGGGATCCGGGGACTAGCGGGGAAGAGACCCAGTACTTC. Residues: CASSWDPGTSGEETQYF.